Sequencing of this T cell receptor (beta chain) was carried out in a study of metastatic and nonmetastatic thyroid tumors. Study details: Malignant and benign thyroid patients had repertoires compared in peripheral blood and tumor or nodule tissue.

On this clone: Its matching antigen is unknown.

Germline assignment: CDR1 MNHEY and CDR2 SMNVEV (reference sequence). The CDR3 loop spans 14 amino acids. V was clipped by 1 base and J by 15 bases, with 19 bases between them. Every patient was untreated before thyroid surgery. Methods used by the authors: Clinicopathological groups differed in CDR3, with these differences serving to build a distant-metastasis classifier for papillary thyroid cancer. TCRdb reprocessed the PCR reads using MiXCR. The V and J calls, along with clone size, are taken from TCRdb and not from the paper's own processing. Of about 7,600 clones in the sample, over 20% are singletons; the top ten hold roughly a sixth. General study points: Significantly greater TCR beta diversity was reportedly found in malignant thyroid tumors than in benign nodules (in blood and tumor).

The rearrangement uses TRBV27 and TRBJ1-5, with D perhaps matching TRBD1 (5 bases). Sequencing was performed on adjacent normal tissue. The sequence was collected from a female donor with papillary thyroid cancer or a benign thyroid nodule (not recorded which). Some clones in this sample may be carry-over from other donors' samples. The CDR3 loop reads CASSLYRGDQTRHF. The CDR3 nucleotides are TGTGCCAGCAGTTTATATAGAGGGGACCAGACCCGGCATTTT.